One and the same sample provided the 19 T cell receptor beta chains below, sequenced in a study of molecular identifiers for immune sequencing clone quantification. TCRdb recomputed calls from the PCR reads with MiXCR, one row per CDR3 protein. The sample consists of some 580,000 distinct CDR3 sequences, 25% of them appearing once. The sequenced material came from naive CD8+ T cells from blood, with Jurkat cell RNA spiked in. Stated subset: FACS-sorted CD8+CD4-CCR7+CD45RA+ naive T cells. The receptors shown here come from a human donor in good health. Some libraries in this study had Jurkat cell RNA spiked in.

This clonotype has just one count. A much larger clone is a single base away; this may be a read error. The V gene is TRBV19, the J gene TRBJ2-2; either TRBD1 or TRBD2 may fit D (6 bases each). This CDR3 region has 13 residues. Germline lookup yields CDR1 LNHDA and CDR2 SQIVND (reference sequence). In nucleotides, the CDR3 is TGTGCCAGTAGTATGGGGGGCGCCGGGGAGCTGCTTTTT. Translating gives CASSMGGAGELLF. Full variable domain (missing parts from reference TRBV19 and TRBJ2-2): DGGITQSPKYLFRKEGQNVTLSCEQNLNHDAMYWYRQDPGQGLRLIYYSQIVNDFQKGDIAEGYSVSREKKESFPLTVTSAQKNPTAFYLCASSMGGAGELLFGEGSRLTVL.

With regard to this clonotype: A clone one base away is much larger, so this may be a read error. This chain joins TRBV4-3 and TRBJ1-3; no firm D call. The V end lost 2 bases, the J end lost 2 bases, and 19 bases lay between the germline ends. The CDR3 runs to 18 residues. The germline CDR1 and CDR2 sequences are LGHNA and YSLEER. The CDR3 DNA reads TGCGCCAGCAGCCAAACGGCCGCCCCTGGGTCCCCTGGAAACACCATATATTTT. It encodes CASSQTAAPGSPGNTIYF.

This clonotype was picked up a small number of times. The V and J genes are TRBV7-9 and TRBJ2-5; D possibly matches TRBD1 or TRBD2 (5 bases each). CDR1 and CDR2 (germline): SEHNR, FQNEAQ (reference sequence). CDR3 length: 14 amino acids. The germline V and J ends were trimmed by 1 base and 5 bases, with 11 bases remaining between them. The CDR3 protein is CASSLDRPGETQYF. In DNA, the CDR3 is TGTGCCAGCAGCTTAGACAGGCCGGGGGAGACCCAGTACTTC.

This clonotype was observed a handful of times. V gene TRBV7-9 combines with J gene TRBJ2-1; weak D call: TRBD2 (6 bases). The V gene's germline CDR1 is SEHNR and CDR2 FQNEAQ (reference sequence). This CDR3 region has 14 residues. V lost 5 bases and J 4 bases, leaving 12 bases between the germline ends. Written as DNA, the CDR3 is TGTGCCAGCAGCCCCCGGGACTTTTACAATGAGCAGTTCTTC. As protein: CASSPRDFYNEQFF. Using reference TRBV7-9 and TRBJ2-1 for the parts outside the CDR3, the full variable domain is DTGVSQNPRHKITKRGQNVTFRCDPISEHNRLYWYRQTLGQGPEFLTYFQNEAQLEKSRLLSDRFSAERPKGSFSTLEIQRTEQGDSAMYLCASSPRDFYNEQFFGPGTRLTVL.

The rearrangement links TRBV5-1 to TRBJ2-7; no reliable D call. The CDR3 spans 16 residues. Germline values: CDR1 SGHRS, CDR2 YFSETQ. V was trimmed by 0 bases and J by 0 bases, leaving 13 bases between them. CDR3 protein: CASSLGPLGNSYEQYF. In DNA, the CDR3 is TGCGCCAGCAGCTTGGGCCCACTGGGTAACTCCTACGAGCAGTACTTC.

This clonotype appeared many times. The chain employs TRBV11-2 and TRBJ2-3; D possibly corresponds to TRBD1 (6 bases). This CDR3 region has 17 residues. V lost 4 bases, J lost 3 bases, and 20 bases lay in between. Germline-derived CDR1 and CDR2 are SGHAT and FQNNGV. CDR3 sequence reads: CASSSGRDIERTDTQYF. Written as DNA, the CDR3 is TGTGCCAGCAGCTCCGGCCGGGACATCGAGAGGACAGATACGCAGTATTTT. Full variable domain (remainder filled in from reference TRBV11-2 and TRBJ2-3): EAGVAQSPRYKIIEKRQSVAFWCNPISGHATLYWYQQILGQGPKLLIQFQNNGVVDDSQLPKDRFSAERLKGVDSTLKIQPAKLEDSAVYLCASSSGRDIERTDTQYFGPGTRLTVL.

This clonotype came up a few times. V and J are TRBV11-2 and TRBJ2-1; no reliable D call. In germline, CDR1 is SGHAT, CDR2 FQNNGV. The V and J ends lost 5 bases and 0 bases respectively, with 11 bases between them. This CDR3 is built from 15 residues. The CDR3 DNA follows: TGTGCCAGCAGCCGCCAGTGGAGCTCCTACAATGAGCAGTTCTTC. This translates into CASSRQWSSYNEQFF.

This clonotype came up a few times. The chain has TRBV6-6 and TRBJ1-6; maybe TRBD1 (5 bases). Looked up from germline, CDR1 is MNHNY and CDR2 is SVGAGI (reference sequence). The CDR3 has 14 amino acids. Deletions cut 9 bases from V and 10 bases from J, with 19 bases between. Written as DNA, the CDR3 is TGTGCCAGTGGAGATTGGGCAGGGCAGTCACCCCTCCACTTT. Its protein is CASGDWAGQSPLHF.

The table lists this clonotype with many counts. The V and J genes are TRBV7-9 and TRBJ2-2; 8 positions match TRBD1. Trimming took 4 bases from V and 1 from J; bases not matched to a gene: 2. Germline V gene sequence: CDR1 SEHNR, CDR2 FQNEAQ (reference sequence). This CDR3 is built from 15 residues. The CDR3 bases are TGTGCCAGCAGCTCTGGACAGGGGAACACCGGGGAGCTGTTTTTT. Translated, it gives CASSSGQGNTGELFF.

The chain is built from TRBV6-2 or TRBV6-3 and TRBJ2-1; TRBD2 matches at 14 bases. Germline CDR1 and CDR2: MNHEY and SVGEGT. There are 19 residues in the CDR3. V was pared by 6 bases and J by 7 bases, with 17 bases of the junction left unmatched. CDR3 sequence (DNA): TGTGCCAGCAGGCAACTGGGACTAGCGGGAGTCCCCGAGGAGAATGAGCAGTTCTTC. Amino acids: CASRQLGLAGVPEENEQFF.

In its sample, this clonotype was seen a few times. V is TRBV2 and J is TRBJ2-5; D possibly corresponds to TRBD1 (5 bases). V lost 2 bases and J 2 bases, leaving 12 bases between the germline ends. Germline-derived CDR1 and CDR2 are SNHLY and FYNNEI. The CDR3 extends over 15 amino acids. CDR3 DNA: TGTGCCAGCAGTGAAACCGGACACCTGCAAGAGACCCAGTACTTC. It is translated as CASSETGHLQETQYF.

This rearrangement joins TRBV29-1 to TRBJ2-7, with no clear D. V dropped 5 bases and J dropped 1 base, with 12 bases sitting between them. Looked up from germline, CDR1 is SQVTM and CDR2 is ANQGSEA. The CDR3 covers 13 residues. CDR3 sequence (DNA): TGCAGCGTTTATTCCAGCACGTCCTACGAGCAGTACTTC. It translates to CSVYSSTSYEQYF.

This clonotype was seen only a few times. It may be a read error: a sequence one base away is much more abundant. The chain couples TRBV28 to TRBJ1-1; D is unclear. The V end was cut by 5 bases, the J end by 5 bases, with 15 bases between. The CDR3 totals 14 residues. CDR1 is MDHEN, CDR2 SYDVKM, per germline. The CDR3 region is CASSRPYAGTEAFF. The DNA for the CDR3 is TGTGCCAGCAGTCGCCCTTATGCTGGTACTGAAGCTTTCTTT.

Notes on this clonotype: The final CDR3 position lacks the conserved phenylalanine or tryptophan, pointing to a likely read error. The chain has TRBV28 and TRBJ2-7; no reliable D call. The germline V and J ends were trimmed by 1 base and 2 bases, with 9 bases remaining between them. CDR3 length equals 14 residues. Looked up from germline, CDR1 is MDHEN and CDR2 is SYDVKM. CDR3 in amino acids: CASSLYETTYEQYL. As DNA, the CDR3 is TGTGCCAGCAGTTTATATGAGACCACCTACGAGCAGTACCTC.

The rearrangement uses TRBV7-9 and TRBJ1-4; weak D call: TRBD1 (6 bases). This CDR3 contains 13 residues. Trimming left V 7 bases short and J 4 bases short, with 10 bases between. Germline CDR1 reads SEHNR; CDR2 reads FQNEAQ (reference sequence). The CDR3 loop reads CASTGALNEKLFF. In DNA, the CDR3 is TGTGCCAGCACGGGGGCCCTTAATGAAAAACTGTTTTTT.

This chain connects TRBV20-1 to TRBJ2-7; maybe TRBD1 (6 bases). The CDR3 spans 16 residues. The germline gives CDR1 DFQATT, CDR2 SNEGSKA (reference sequence). Trimming removed 4 bases at V and 3 bases at J, with 22 bases between. CDR3 sequence: CSAMPHAGESLYEQYF. DNA of the CDR3: TGCAGTGCTATGCCCCACGCAGGGGAATCTCTCTACGAGCAGTACTTC.

CDR3 coding DNA: TGCAGCGTTGAAATGGCAGCCTCCTACGAGCAGTACTTC. Translating gives CSVEMAASYEQYF. The chain combines TRBV29-1 with TRBJ2-7, with unresolved D. CDR3 length: 13 amino acids. Trimming removed 2 bases from V and 0 bases from J, with 8 bases in between. CDR1 is SQVTM and CDR2 is ANQGSEA in the germline V gene.

The V call is TRBV27, the J call TRBJ2-2; D unresolved. V dropped 6 bases and J dropped 3 bases, with 20 bases sitting between them. Germline-derived CDR1 and CDR2 are MNHEY and SMNVEV (reference sequence). The CDR3 totals 17 residues. In nucleotides, the CDR3 is TGTGCCAGCAGGATACAACCGGGCGCTCTCGACACCGGGGAGCTGTTTTTT. This encodes CASRIQPGALDTGELFF.

This clonotype was counted many times. The chain carries TRBV5-1 and TRBJ2-3; 8 positions agree with TRBD2. V gave up 4 bases and J gave up 4 bases; unmatched junction bases: 2. This CDR3 has 13 amino acids. Germline V lookup: CDR1 SGHRS, CDR2 YFSETQ. The CDR3 region has the DNA TGCGCCAGCAGCCGGGGGGGCGCAGATACGCAGTATTTT. Amino acid sequence: CASSRGGADTQYF.